The 8 T cell receptor beta chains listed next were all sequenced from one sample in a study of T cell responses to AZD1222 COVID-19 vaccine (dated by TCRdb to the early 2020s). The library came from the immunoSEQ multiplex PCR assay. TCRdb provides this immuneACCESS table in a form limited to in-frame rearrangements. Some clones are lacking; in checked studies, under half of them reflect an unresolved V gene, and why the rest are absent is not known. This sample lists some 150,000 clones; around 91% were detected once. The ten largest clonotypes hold 4.5% to 6.5% of the sample. Interpreted using the paper, the time point label stands for: baseline before first vaccination. The specimen was peripheral blood, collected on day 0 of AZD1222 vaccination. These receptors all come from an adult in good health.

The chain joins TRBV19 to TRBJ1-2; no reliable D call. The CDR3 contains 15 residues. The V gene lost 3 bases and the J gene lost 0 bases, with 11 bases spanning the gap. CDR1 and CDR2 from the germline V gene are LNHDA and SQIVND (reference sequence). CDR3 in DNA: TGTGCCAGTAGTATGCCCGGGGTTGCTAACTATGGCTACACCTTC. It translates to CASSMPGVANYGYTF.

This clone was picked up one time. This chain uses TRBV15 with TRBJ2-3; D may be TRBD2 (5 bases). The CDR3 sequence is 21 residues long. Per germline, CDR1 LNHNV and CDR2 YYDKDF (reference sequence). V lost 0 bases and J 7 bases, leaving 32 bases between the germline ends. The CDR3 DNA sequence: TGTGCCACCAGCAGAGATCCCCCCGGCCCGAAGGGCAGCGGTTACTGGAATACGCAGTATTTT. Translated, it gives CATSRDPPGPKGSGYWNTQYF.

The rearrangement uses TRBV9 and TRBJ2-3, with D unclear. The CDR3 has 12 amino acids. Germline loops: CDR1 SGDLS, CDR2 YYNGEE. V was shortened by 0 bases and J by 4 bases, with 3 bases between the two germline ends. CDR3 DNA: TGTGCCAGCAGCGTAGAACCAGATACGCAGTATTTT. This codes for CASSVEPDTQYF.

The gene calls are TRBV28 and TRBJ1-2; D uncertain. Deletions cut 0 bases from V and 7 bases from J, with 3 bases between. The CDR3 has 11 residues. Germline-derived CDR1 and CDR2 are MDHEN and SYDVKM. The CDR3 protein is CASSLWGGYTF. As DNA, the CDR3 is TGTGCCAGCAGTTTATGGGGTGGCTACACCTTC.

CDR3 bases: TGTGCCAGCAGCCAAGTTACTCGGGAAAGCGTCTACGAGCAGTACTTC. Its translation is CASSQVTRESVYEQYF. V usage is TRBV3-1 (or the pseudogene TRBV3-2) and J usage is TRBJ2-7, with D possibly matching TRBD2 (5 bases). Trimming took off 1 base at V and 3 bases at J, with 16 bases between the two ends. Germline CDR1 and CDR2: LGHDT and YNNKEL (reference sequence). This CDR3 region has 16 residues.

The V call is TRBV5-5, the J call TRBJ1-1; D is unresolved. Germline V lookup: CDR1 SGHKS, CDR2 YYEKEE (reference sequence). The CDR3 consists of 14 residues. The ends were cut back, 1 base at V and 0 bases at J, with 7 bases in the middle. The CDR3 reads CASSLLTVNTEAFF. The CDR3 coding sequence is TGTGCCAGCAGCTTGCTAACAGTGAACACTGAAGCTTTCTTT.

The CDR3 sequence is CSARADDEQYF. For the CDR3, the DNA is TGCAGTGCTCGGGCCGACGACGAGCAGTACTTC. V and J are TRBV20-1 and TRBJ2-7; D not resolved. CDR3 length equals 11 residues. The germline V gene has CDR1 DFQATT and CDR2 SNEGSKA (reference sequence). V was clipped by 5 bases and J by 5 bases, with 10 bases between them.

This chain joins TRBV27 and TRBJ1-2; possible D gene TRBD1, 5 bases. The CDR3 runs to 15 residues. The germline V gene has CDR1 MNHEY and CDR2 SMNVEV (reference sequence). V shed 5 bases and J shed 4 bases, with 17 bases lying between them. As DNA, the CDR3 is TGTGCCAGCAGTCCCCCTCAGGCAGGGCTCTATGGCTACACCTTC. Amino acid sequence: CASSPPQAGLYGYTF.